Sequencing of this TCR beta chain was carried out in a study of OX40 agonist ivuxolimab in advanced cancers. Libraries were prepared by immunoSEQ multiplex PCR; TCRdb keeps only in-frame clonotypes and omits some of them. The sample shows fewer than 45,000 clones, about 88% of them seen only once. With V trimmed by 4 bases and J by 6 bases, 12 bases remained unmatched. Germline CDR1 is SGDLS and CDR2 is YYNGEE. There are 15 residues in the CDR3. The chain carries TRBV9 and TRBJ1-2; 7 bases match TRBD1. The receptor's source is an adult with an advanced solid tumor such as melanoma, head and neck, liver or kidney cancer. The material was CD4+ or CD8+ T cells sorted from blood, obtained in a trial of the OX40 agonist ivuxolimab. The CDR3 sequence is CASSPHPLQGHGYTF. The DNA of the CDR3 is TGTGCCAGCAGCCCCCACCCCCTACAGGGGCATGGCTACACCTTC.